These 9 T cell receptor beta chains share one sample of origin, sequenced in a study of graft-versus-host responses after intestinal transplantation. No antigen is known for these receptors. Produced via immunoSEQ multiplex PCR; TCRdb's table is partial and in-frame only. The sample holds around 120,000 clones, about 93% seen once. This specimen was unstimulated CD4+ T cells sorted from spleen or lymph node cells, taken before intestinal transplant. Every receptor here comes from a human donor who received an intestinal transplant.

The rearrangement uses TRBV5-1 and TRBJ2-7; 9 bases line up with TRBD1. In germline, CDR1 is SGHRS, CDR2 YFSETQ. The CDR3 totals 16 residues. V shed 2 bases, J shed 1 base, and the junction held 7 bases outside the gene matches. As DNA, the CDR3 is TGCGCCAGCAGCTTTTCTAGTGGGACAGGGTCCTACGAGCAGTACTTC. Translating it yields CASSFSSGTGSYEQYF.

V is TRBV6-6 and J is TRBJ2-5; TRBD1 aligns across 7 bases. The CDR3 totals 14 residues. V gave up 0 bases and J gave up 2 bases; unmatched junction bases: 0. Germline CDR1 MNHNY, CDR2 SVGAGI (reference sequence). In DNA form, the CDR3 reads TGTGCCAGCAGTTACTCGACAGGGCAAGAGACCCAGTACTTC. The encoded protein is CASSYSTGQETQYF.

The CDR3 loop reads CASSSNRVSYEQYF. CDR3 in DNA: TGTGCCAGCAGCTCGAACAGGGTCTCCTACGAGCAGTACTTC. The chain couples TRBV7-9 to TRBJ2-7, with D possibly being TRBD1 (6 bases). CDR1 SEHNR and CDR2 FQNEAQ come from the germline V gene (reference sequence). This CDR3 spans 14 amino acids. Trimming cost V 4 bases and J 0 bases, with 10 bases left between them.

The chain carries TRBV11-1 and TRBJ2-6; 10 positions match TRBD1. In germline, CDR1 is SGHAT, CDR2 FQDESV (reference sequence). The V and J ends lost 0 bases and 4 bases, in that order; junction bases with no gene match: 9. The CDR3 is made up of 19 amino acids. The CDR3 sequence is CASSLALGTGASGANVLTF. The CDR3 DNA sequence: TGTGCCAGCAGCTTAGCCCTCGGGACAGGGGCATCGGGGGCCAACGTCCTGACTTTC.

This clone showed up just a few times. CDR3 amino acids: CASSLVVGNQPQHF. For the CDR3, the DNA is TGTGCCAGCAGCTTGGTGGTAGGCAATCAGCCCCAGCATTTT. This rearrangement joins TRBV5-6 to TRBJ1-5; no clear D gene. There are 14 residues in the CDR3. CDR1 is SGHDT and CDR2 is YYEEEE in the germline V gene. V was cut by 0 bases and J by 2 bases, with 6 bases left in between. The full variable domain, its missing parts supplied by reference TRBV5-6 and TRBJ1-5, is DAGVTQSPTHLIKTRGQQVTLRCSPKSGHDTVSWYQQALGQGPQFIFQYYEEEERQRGNFPDRFSGHQFPNYSSELNVNALLLGDSALYLCASSLVVGNQPQHFGDGTRLSIL.

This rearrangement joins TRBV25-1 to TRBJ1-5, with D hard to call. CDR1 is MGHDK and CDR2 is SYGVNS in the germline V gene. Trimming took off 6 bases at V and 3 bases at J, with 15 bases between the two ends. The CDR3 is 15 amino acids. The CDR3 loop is CASRPGPLYNQPQHF. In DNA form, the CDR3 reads TGTGCCAGCAGGCCGGGCCCCTTGTACAATCAGCCCCAGCATTTT.

CDR3: CASSLGASGTYEQYF. In nucleotides, the CDR3 is TGCGCCAGCAGCTTGGGGGCTAGCGGGACCTACGAGCAGTACTTC. The chain carries TRBV5-1 and TRBJ2-7, with TRBD2 matching over 9 bases. With 0 bases clipped from V and 2 bases from J, the junction kept 3 bases outside the gene matches. The CDR3 length is 15 residues. The germline V gene encodes CDR1 SGHRS and CDR2 YFSETQ.

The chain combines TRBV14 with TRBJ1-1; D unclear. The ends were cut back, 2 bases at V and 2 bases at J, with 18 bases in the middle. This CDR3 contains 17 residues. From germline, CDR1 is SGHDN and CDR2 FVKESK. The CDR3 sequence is CASSQFNSQPGNTEAFF. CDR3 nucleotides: TGTGCCAGCAGCCAATTCAACTCACAGCCGGGAAACACTGAAGCTTTCTTT.

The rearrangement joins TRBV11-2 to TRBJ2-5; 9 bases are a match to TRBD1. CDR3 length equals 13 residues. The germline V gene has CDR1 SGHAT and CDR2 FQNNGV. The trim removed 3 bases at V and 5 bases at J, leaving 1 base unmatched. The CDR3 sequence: CASSFGQGETQYF. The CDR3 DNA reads TGTGCCAGCAGCTTCGGACAGGGGGAGACCCAGTACTTC.